The rows below give T cell receptor beta chains drawn from one sample of a study of shared clonotypes between healthy human individuals. Libraries were prepared by immunoSEQ multiplex PCR; TCRdb keeps only in-frame clonotypes and omits some of them. This sample has hundreds of thousands of clones, with about 96% found just once. Sequencing was performed on naive CD4+ T cells sorted from blood. The receptors stem from a woman between 25 and 40 years old in good health. The CDR3 runs from the conserved cysteine through the conserved F or W. The order of the fields is CDR3 protein, CDR3 DNA, clone size, J gene, D gene, V gene. D genes are given only for firm matches. Clone size appears in some rows only: once, few, many, or a class for an expanded clone.

CASSLLPTDEQYF	TGTGCCAGCAGCTTGTTGCCAACGGACGAGCAGTACTTC	NA	TRBJ2-7	NA	TRBV5-4
CASSPRSMQETQYF	TGTGCCAGCAGCCCCCGATCGATGCAAGAGACCCAGTACTTC	NA	TRBJ2-5	NA	TRBV7-9
CSAHRAGTQYF	TGCAGTGCTCACCGAGCGGGTACGCAGTATTTT	few	TRBJ2-3	NA	TRBV20-1
CASSGRSSPLHF	TGTGCCAGCTCGGGAAGATCTTCACCCCTCCACTTT	NA	TRBJ1-6	NA	TRBV6-5
CASSFSLNEQFF	TGTGCCAGCAGTTTTTCCCTCAATGAGCAGTTCTTC	NA	TRBJ2-1	NA	TRBV28
CASSMVAFSGGKPEAFF	TGCGCCAGCAGTATGGTAGCTTTTTCTGGGGGAAAACCTGAAGCTTTCTTT	NA	TRBJ1-1	NA	TRBV5-1
CASSTQTSGKDNEQFF	TGTGCCAGTAGTACCCAAACTAGCGGGAAGGACAATGAGCAGTTCTTC	once	TRBJ2-1	TRBD2	TRBV19
CASNPGGLRLQPQHF	TGTGCCAGCAATCCCGGGGGGCTTCGACTTCAGCCCCAGCATTTT	NA	TRBJ1-5	NA	TRBV28
CASSSEAPTGELFF	TGCGCCAGCAGCTCTGAGGCCCCGACCGGGGAGCTGTTTTTT	once	TRBJ2-2	NA	TRBV5-1
CASTTSPSSGRYNEQFF	TGTGCCAGCACCACAAGTCCCTCTAGCGGGAGGTACAATGAGCAGTTCTTC	NA	TRBJ2-1	TRBD2	TRBV27
CASSIRNRGASRLEQYF	TGTGCCAGTAGTATACGGAACAGGGGCGCAAGTCGTCTCGAGCAGTACTTC	NA	TRBJ2-7	TRBD1	TRBV19
CASSRCRDRGPYGYTF	TGCGCCAGCAGTCGCTGCAGGGACAGGGGGCCCTATGGCTACACCTTC	NA	TRBJ1-2	TRBD1	TRBV23-1
CASSLGQSSYEQYF	TGCGCCAGCAGCTTGGGACAGAGCTCCTACGAGCAGTACTTC	NA	TRBJ2-7	NA	TRBV5-1
CASRDRGETQYF	TGCGCCAGCAGGGACCGCGGGGAGACCCAGTACTTC	NA	TRBJ2-5	NA	TRBV10-1
CASSSQEPKQFF	TGTGCCAGCAGTTCACAGGAGCCTAAGCAGTTCTTC	NA	TRBJ2-1	NA	TRBV5-4
CASKRGQGGQPQHF	TGTGCCAGCAAGAGAGGACAGGGCGGTCAGCCCCAGCATTTT	NA	TRBJ1-5	TRBD1	TRBV28
CASSVDIKQGGPNTEAFF	TGTGCCAGCAGCGTAGATATAAAACAGGGAGGGCCAAACACTGAAGCTTTCTTT	once	TRBJ1-1	NA	TRBV9
CASSLFGTNYGYTF	TGTGCCAGCAGCTTATTCGGGACAAACTATGGCTACACCTTC	NA	TRBJ1-2	NA	TRBV7-9
CASSLPQNNEQFF	TGTGCCAGCAGCCTCCCTCAGAACAATGAGCAGTTCTTC	NA	TRBJ2-1	NA	TRBV11-2